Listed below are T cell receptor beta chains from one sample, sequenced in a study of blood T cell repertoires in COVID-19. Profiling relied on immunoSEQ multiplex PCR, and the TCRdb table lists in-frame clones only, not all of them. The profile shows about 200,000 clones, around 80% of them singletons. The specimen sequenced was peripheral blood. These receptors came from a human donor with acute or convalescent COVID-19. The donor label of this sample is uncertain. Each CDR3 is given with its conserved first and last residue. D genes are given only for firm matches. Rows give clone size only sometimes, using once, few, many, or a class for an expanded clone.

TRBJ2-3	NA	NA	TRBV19	TGTGCCAGTAGTTTACTAGGGCTAGCGCCCGGAGATACGCAGTATTTT	CASSLLGLAPGDTQYF
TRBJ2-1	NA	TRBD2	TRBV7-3	TGTGCCAGCAGCCTTAGCGGGAGTAGCTACAATGAGCAGTTCTTC	CASSLSGSSYNEQFF
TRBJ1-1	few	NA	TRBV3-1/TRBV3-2	TGTGCCAGCAGCCAAGGAATTACGCGCACTGAAGCTTTCTTT	CASSQGITRTEAFF
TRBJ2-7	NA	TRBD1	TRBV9	TGTGCCAGCAGCGAGGGGCTGGGACAGGGGTACTACGAGCAGTACTTC	CASSEGLGQGYYEQYF
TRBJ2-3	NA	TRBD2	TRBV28	TGTGTAACCGGGGGGGCATCTCGCACAGATACGCAGTATTTT	CVTGGASRTDTQYF
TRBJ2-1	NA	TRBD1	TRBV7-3	TGTGCCAGCAGCTTAACGAGAACAGGGGACCAAAATGAGCAGTTCTTC	CASSLTRTGDQNEQFF
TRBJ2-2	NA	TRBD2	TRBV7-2	TGTGCCAGCAGCTTATCGGCCGGCCTAGCGGGCTATCTCGGGGAGCTGTTTTTT	CASSLSAGLAGYLGELFF
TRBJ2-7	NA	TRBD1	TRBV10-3	TGTGCCATCAGTGCGACAGGGGGCGTCTACGAGCAGTACTTC	CAISATGGVYEQYF
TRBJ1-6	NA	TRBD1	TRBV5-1	TGCGCCAGCAGCCATGGACAGGGTGCTTCACCCCTCCACTTT	CASSHGQGASPLHF
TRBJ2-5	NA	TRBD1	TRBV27	TGTGCCAGCAGTCGGACAGGGGCGGAGACCCAGTACTTC	CASSRTGAETQYF
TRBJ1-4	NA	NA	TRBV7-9	TGTGCCAGCAGTTTGACAGAGTCCAATGAAAAACTGTTTTTT	CASSLTESNEKLFF
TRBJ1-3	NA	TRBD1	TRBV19	TGTGCCGGATTTACTGGACAGGACTCTGGAAACACCATATATTTT	CAGFTGQDSGNTIYF
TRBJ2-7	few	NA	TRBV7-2	TGTGCCAGCAGCTTATCGGTTAATTACGAGCAGTACTTC	CASSLSVNYEQYF
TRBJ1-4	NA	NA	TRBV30	TGTGCCTGGAGTGTAGCCGAAAAACTGTTTTTT	CAWSVAEKLFF
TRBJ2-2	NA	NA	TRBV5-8	TGTGCCAGCAGCTTGGGCACAAACACCGGGGAGCTGTTTTTT	CASSLGTNTGELFF
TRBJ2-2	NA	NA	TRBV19	TGTGCCAGTAGTATAGCGGGATCATTCCGGACCGGGGAGCTGTTTTTT	CASSIAGSFRTGELFF
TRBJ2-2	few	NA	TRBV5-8	TGTGCCAGCAGCCCCGGGTTACCCGGGGAGCTGTTTTTT	CASSPGLPGELFF
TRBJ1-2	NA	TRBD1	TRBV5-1	TGCGCCAGCAGCCCTGAAGGACAGGGGTATGGCTACACCTTC	CASSPEGQGYGYTF
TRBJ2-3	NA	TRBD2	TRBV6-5	TGTGCCAGCAGTTTCGGGGCGCGCGGGGGGAATACGCAGTATTTT	CASSFGARGGNTQYF
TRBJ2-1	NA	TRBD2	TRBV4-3	TGCGCCAGCAGCCAAGGGATGAGCGGGAGCTACAATGAGCAGTTCTTC	CASSQGMSGSYNEQFF